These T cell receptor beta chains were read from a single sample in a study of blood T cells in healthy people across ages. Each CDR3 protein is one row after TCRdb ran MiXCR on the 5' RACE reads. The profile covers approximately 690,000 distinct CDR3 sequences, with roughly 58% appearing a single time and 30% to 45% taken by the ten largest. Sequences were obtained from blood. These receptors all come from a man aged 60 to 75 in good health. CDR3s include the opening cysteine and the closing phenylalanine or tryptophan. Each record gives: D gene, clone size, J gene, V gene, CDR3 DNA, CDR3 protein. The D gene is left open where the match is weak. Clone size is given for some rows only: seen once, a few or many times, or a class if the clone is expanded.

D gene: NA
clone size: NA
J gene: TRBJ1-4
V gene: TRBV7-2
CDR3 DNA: TGTGCCAGCAGCCCCCGACAAAATGAAAAACTGTTTTTT
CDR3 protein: CASSPRQNEKLFF

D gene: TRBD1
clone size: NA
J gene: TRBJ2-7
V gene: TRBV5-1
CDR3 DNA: TGCGCCAGCAGCTCCTGGACAGGGGGCGAGCAGCAGTACTTC
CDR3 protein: CASSSWTGGEQQYF

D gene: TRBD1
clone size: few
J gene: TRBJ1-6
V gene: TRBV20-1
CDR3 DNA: TGCAGTGCCAGGGGTCCAGGGGGAAATTCACCCCTCCACTTT
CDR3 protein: CSARGPGGNSPLHF

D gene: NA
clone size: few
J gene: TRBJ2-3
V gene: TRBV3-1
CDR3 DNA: TGTGCCAGCAGCCAAGGGCAGACAGATACGCAGTATTTT
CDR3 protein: CASSQGQTDTQYF

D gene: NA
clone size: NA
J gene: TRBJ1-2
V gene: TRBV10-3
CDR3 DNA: TGTGCCATCAGTGATGAGGGGCCAGTTTATGGCTACACCTTC
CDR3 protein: CAISDEGPVYGYTF

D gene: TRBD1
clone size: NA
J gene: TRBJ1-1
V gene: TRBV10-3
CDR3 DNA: TGTGCCACCTCCGGGACAGGGCCCACTGAAGCTTTCTTT
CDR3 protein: CATSGTGPTEAFF

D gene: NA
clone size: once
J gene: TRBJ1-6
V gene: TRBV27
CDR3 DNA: TGTGCCAGCAGTTTATGGAACAGGGCGGGTTATAATTCACCCCTCCACTTT
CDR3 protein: CASSLWNRAGYNSPLHF

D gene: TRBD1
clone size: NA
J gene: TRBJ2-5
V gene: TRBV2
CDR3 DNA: TGTGCCAGCGGGACAGATTACCAAGAGACCCAGTACTTC
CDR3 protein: CASGTDYQETQYF

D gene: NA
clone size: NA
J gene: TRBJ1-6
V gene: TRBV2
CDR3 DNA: TGTGCCAGCAGTGCGATCCGGGATCAAAATTCACCCCTCCACTTT
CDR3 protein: CASSAIRDQNSPLHF

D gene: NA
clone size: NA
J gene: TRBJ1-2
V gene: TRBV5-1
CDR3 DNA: TGCGCCAGCAGTCGTTCGTTGGGGGCAGACTATGGCTACACCTTC
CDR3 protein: CASSRSLGADYGYTF

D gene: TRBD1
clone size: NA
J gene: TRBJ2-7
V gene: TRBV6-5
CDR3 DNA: TGTGCCAGCAGGGACAGGGGGCGGTACGAGCAGTACTTC
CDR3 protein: CASRDRGRYEQYF

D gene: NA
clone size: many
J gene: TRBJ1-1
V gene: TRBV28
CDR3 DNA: TGTGCCAGCAGGGACGGATTGCGGGGAGAGGGGGCTGAAGCTTTCTTT
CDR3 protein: CASRDGLRGEGAEAFF

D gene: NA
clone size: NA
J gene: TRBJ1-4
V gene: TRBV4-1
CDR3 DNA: TGCGCCAGCAGCGGACATTACAGGGATACTAATGAAAAACTGTTTTTT
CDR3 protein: CASSGHYRDTNEKLFF

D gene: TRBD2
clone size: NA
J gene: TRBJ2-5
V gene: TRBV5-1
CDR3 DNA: TGCGCCAGCAGCTTAGAACTGGGGGGGGGCCAAGAGACCCAGTACTTC
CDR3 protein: CASSLELGGGQETQYF

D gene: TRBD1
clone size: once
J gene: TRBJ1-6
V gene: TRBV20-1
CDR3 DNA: TGCAGTGCTAGAGTTTCGGGACAGGGGACCTATAATTCACCCCTCCACTTT
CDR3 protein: CSARVSGQGTYNSPLHF

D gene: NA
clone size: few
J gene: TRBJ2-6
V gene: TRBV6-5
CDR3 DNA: TGTGCCAGCAGCATCGGCGCGGGCTCTGGGGCCAACGTCCTGACTTTC
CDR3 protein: CASSIGAGSGANVLTF

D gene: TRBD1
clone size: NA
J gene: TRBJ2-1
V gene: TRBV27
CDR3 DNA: TGTGCCAGCACCCAGGTGTGGACAGGGTTGCTGGATGAGCAGTTCTTC
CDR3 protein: CASTQVWTGLLDEQFF

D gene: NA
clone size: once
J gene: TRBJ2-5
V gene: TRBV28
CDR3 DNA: TGTGCCAGCAGTTCTACAGGGAGCGGGTTCCAAGAGACCCAGTACTTC
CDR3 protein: CASSSTGSGFQETQYF

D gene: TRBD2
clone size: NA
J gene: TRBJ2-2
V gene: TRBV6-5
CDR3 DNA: TGTGCCAACAGTTACCAGCCGACTAGCGGGGGGGCCGGGGAGCTGTTTTTT
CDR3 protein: CANSYQPTSGGAGELFF

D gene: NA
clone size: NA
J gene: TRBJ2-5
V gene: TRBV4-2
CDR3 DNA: TGTGCCAGCAGCCAAGTCGGCGGCGCGAGTGAGACCCAGTACTTC
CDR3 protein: CASSQVGGASETQYF

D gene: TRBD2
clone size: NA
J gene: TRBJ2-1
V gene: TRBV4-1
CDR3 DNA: TGCGCCAGCAGCCAAGTGGACGGGGGGTCCTACAATGAGCAGTTCTTC
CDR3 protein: CASSQVDGGSYNEQFF